Below are 24 T cell receptor beta chains sequenced from a single sample in a study of T cell responses to AZD1222 COVID-19 vaccine. This table comes from immunoSEQ multiplex PCR, and its TCRdb copy is limited to in-frame clones, with some not included. The data contain 75,000 to 95,000 clones, 70% to 90% of them singletons. The starting material was peripheral blood, obtained on day 0 of AZD1222 vaccination. The source of these receptors is an adult in good health.

The chain joins TRBV5-6 to TRBJ1-5; the match to TRBD1 covers 8 bases. Trimming took 2 bases from V and 4 from J; bases not matched to a gene: 5. The V gene's germline CDR1 is SGHDT and CDR2 YYEEEE. This CDR3 has 15 residues. The CDR3 here is CASSLDRGQNQPQHF. CDR3 nucleotides: TGTGCCAGCAGCTTAGACAGGGGCCAGAATCAGCCCCAGCATTTT.

With regard to this clone: A read error may produce the germline difference seen at one junction end. The chain combines TRBV7-7 with TRBJ2-7; 7 nucleotides agree with TRBD1. CDR1 is SSHAT and CDR2 is FNYEAQ in the germline V gene (reference sequence). This CDR3 is 13 amino acids long. The CDR3 protein is CASSQGTAYEQYF. The CDR3 region has the DNA TGTGCTAGCAGCCAGGGGACAGCCTACGAGCAGTACTTC.

The rearrangement uses TRBV19 and TRBJ1-5; TRBD1 is a possible D gene (5 bases). Looked up from germline, CDR1 is LNHDA and CDR2 is SQIVND (reference sequence). The CDR3 runs to 14 residues. V gave up 3 bases and J gave up 7 bases, with 13 bases separating them. The CDR3 nucleotides are TGTGCCAGTAGTATCGGGACTCCCGGCCAGCCCCAGCATTTT. Its protein is CASSIGTPGQPQHF.

V gene TRBV4-3 combines with J gene TRBJ2-7, with D tentatively TRBD2 (6 bases). Germline V gene lookup returns CDR1 LGHNA and CDR2 YSLEER. There are 15 residues in the CDR3. With 6 bases removed from V and 6 bases from J, the gap between germline ends came to 21 bases. In nucleotides, the CDR3 is TGCGCCAGCAGTCGGGAGCTTATAAGGGGTGGCGAGCAGTACTTC. Translation gives CASSRELIRGGEQYF.

The chain employs TRBV5-1 and TRBJ2-3, with 8 bases lining up with TRBD2. Germline assignment: CDR1 SGHRS and CDR2 YFSETQ. The CDR3 totals 15 residues. J gave up 2 bases and V 7 bases, and 9 bases lay outside the gene matches. The CDR3 bases are TGCGCCAGCGCCTCTACCGGGGGGGCCACAGATACGCAGTATTTT. Amino acids: CASASTGGATDTQYF.

CDR3 residues: CASTPGGLTGEGTEAFF. The CDR3 DNA reads as TGTGCCAGTACCCCGGGGGGTTTGACAGGGGAAGGGACTGAAGCTTTCTTT. The chain recombines TRBV19 with TRBJ1-1; TRBD1 matches at 8 bases. V lost 7 bases and J lost 5; bases outside the gene matches: 18. The CDR3 sequence is 17 residues long. CDR1 and CDR2 from the germline V gene are LNHDA and SQIVND (reference sequence).

V gene TRBV5-4 combines with J gene TRBJ1-1; D is unresolved. Trimming shortened V by 0 bases and J by 4 bases, and 10 bases separated the two germline ends. The germline V gene has CDR1 SGHNT and CDR2 YYREEE (reference sequence). The CDR3 covers 14 residues. The CDR3 DNA reads as TGTGCCAGCAGCTTGGAGGGTCGGAGCACTGAAGCTTTCTTT. It is translated as CASSLEGRSTEAFF.

This chain links TRBV6-5 with TRBJ1-6, with TRBD1 matching over 8 bases. The CDR3 runs to 15 residues. V lost 7 bases, J lost 4 bases, and 6 bases stayed unmatched. CDR1 is MNHEY, CDR2 SVGAGI, per germline. DNA of the CDR3: TGTGCCAGCACCGGACAGGGCCTGTATAATTCACCCCTCCACTTT. Its protein is CASTGQGLYNSPLHF.

The gene calls are TRBV5-6 and TRBJ1-2; D is unresolved. Germline V gene data show CDR1 as SGHDT and CDR2 as YYEEEE. Trimming took off 4 bases at V and 0 bases at J, with 13 bases between the two ends. This CDR3 is 15 amino acids long. The CDR3 reads CASSPGLGTNYGYTF. The CDR3 DNA follows: TGTGCCAGCAGCCCGGGTTTGGGGACTAACTATGGCTACACCTTC.

The chain has TRBV28 and TRBJ2-2, with D unresolved. CDR1 and CDR2 (germline): MDHEN, SYDVKM. Deletions cut 6 bases from V and 10 bases from J, with 18 bases between. The CDR3 runs to 14 residues. CDR3: CASSPPDGLMELFF. Here the CDR3 DNA reads TGTGCCAGCAGCCCCCCGGACGGTCTGATGGAGCTGTTTTTT.

In this sample, this clone turned up a few times. The V gene is TRBV4-3, the J gene TRBJ2-4; D is possibly TRBD1 (6 bases). Trimming shortened V by 4 bases and J by 0 bases, and 10 bases separated the two germline ends. CDR3 length: 15 residues. CDR1 LGHNA and CDR2 YSLEER come from the germline V gene. CDR3 coding DNA: TGCGCCAGCAGCCGGGACATATTAGCCAAAAACATTCAGTACTTC. Amino acids: CASSRDILAKNIQYF.

This chain connects TRBV6-2 or TRBV6-3 to TRBJ2-7, with TRBD1 matching 9 bases. V shed 2 bases, J shed 4 bases, and the junction held 3 bases outside the gene matches. Germline values: CDR1 MNHEY, CDR2 SVGEGT. This CDR3 region has 14 residues. DNA for the CDR3: TGTGCCAGCAGTTACACCGGGACAGGGTACGAGCAGTACTTC. Translating gives CASSYTGTGYEQYF.

V gene TRBV19 combines with J gene TRBJ1-2, with D perhaps TRBD1 (5 bases). Looked up from germline, CDR1 is LNHDA and CDR2 is SQIVND (reference sequence). Trimming pared 5 bases from V and 2 bases from J, leaving 15 bases between. The CDR3 runs to 15 residues. The CDR3 DNA reads TGTGCCAGTAGTTTGACCGGGACGGAAAACTATGGCTACACCTTC. Encoded protein: CASSLTGTENYGYTF. Supplemented by reference TRBV19 and TRBJ1-2, the full variable domain reads DGGITQSPKYLFRKEGQNVTLSCEQNLNHDAMYWYRQDPGQGLRLIYYSQIVNDFQKGDIAEGYSVSREKKESFPLTVTSAQKNPTAFYLCASSLTGTENYGYTFGSGTRLTVV.

This sequence joins TRBV25-1 and TRBJ1-6, with D uncertain. V lost 7 bases and J 14 bases, leaving 21 bases between the germline ends. Germline V CDR1 and CDR2: MGHDK, SYGVNS. The CDR3 runs 14 residues. The CDR3 sequence is CASTRSPLGGTLHF. The CDR3 nucleotides are TGTGCCAGCACCCGTTCCCCGCTGGGCGGCACCCTCCACTTT.

The chain employs TRBV7-8 and TRBJ2-1; D may correspond to TRBD1 or TRBD2 (5 bases each). There are 16 residues in the CDR3. CDR1 is SGHVS, CDR2 FQNEAQ, per germline. V dropped 5 bases and J dropped 0 bases, with 14 bases sitting between them. This chain's CDR3 is CASSREGLSSYNEQFF. The CDR3 DNA reads as TGTGCCAGCAGCCGAGAGGGGTTGAGCTCCTACAATGAGCAGTTCTTC. Based on the CDR3 plus reference TRBV7-8 and TRBJ2-1, the full variable domain is GAGVSQSPRYKVAKRGQDVALRCDPISGHVSLFWYQQALGQGPEFLTYFQNEAQLDKSGLPSDRFFAERPEGSVSTLKIQRTQQEDSAVYLCASSREGLSSYNEQFFGPGTRLTVL.

The chain is built from TRBV4-1 and TRBJ2-5; possibly TRBD1 for D (6 bases). The CDR3 totals 16 residues. Trimming cost V 2 bases and J 4 bases, with 17 bases left between them. CDR1 is MGHRA and CDR2 is YSYEKL in the germline V gene. This CDR3 reads CASSQSRLRGPETQYF. CDR3 nucleotides: TGCGCCAGCAGCCAATCTCGACTCAGGGGTCCAGAGACCCAGTACTTC.

V gene TRBV6-5 combines with J gene TRBJ2-7, with TRBD1 as a possible D gene (5 bases). V lost 0 bases and J 4 bases, leaving 13 bases between the germline ends. Germline V gene sequence: CDR1 MNHEY, CDR2 SVGAGI. CDR3 length: 15 residues. The CDR3 DNA is TGTGCCAGCAGTTACTCGGTAGACAGCAGATACGAGCAGTACTTC. Translating it yields CASSYSVDSRYEQYF.

The chain joins TRBV9 to TRBJ2-7, with D possibly matching TRBD1 (6 bases). Trimming shortened V by 0 bases and J by 5 bases, and 15 bases separated the two germline ends. Germline CDR1 reads SGDLS; CDR2 reads YYNGEE. CDR3 length: 15 amino acids. CDR3 sequence: CASSVGLQGQNEQYF. Written as DNA, the CDR3 is TGTGCCAGCAGCGTAGGATTGCAGGGGCAGAACGAGCAGTACTTC. The complete variable domain, with remaining parts taken from reference TRBV9 and TRBJ2-7, reads DSGVTQTPKHLITATGQRVTLRCSPRSGDLSVYWYQQSLDQGLQFLIQYYNGEERAKGNILERFSAQQFPDLHSELNLSSLELGDSALYFCASSVGLQGQNEQYFGPGTRLTVT.

This clone turned up a few times. The rearrangement uses TRBV3-1 (or the pseudogene TRBV3-2) and TRBJ1-4; D call uncertain. The CDR3 extends over 16 amino acids. With 2 bases removed from V and 4 bases from J, the gap between germline ends came to 14 bases. The germline CDR1 and CDR2 sequences are LGHDT and YNNKEL (reference sequence). CDR3 in amino acids: CASSQTGSTFNEKLFF. The CDR3 nucleotides are TGTGCCAGCAGCCAAACCGGGAGCACATTTAATGAAAAACTGTTTTTT.

V and J are TRBV7-2 and TRBJ2-2, with D unresolved. V lost 2 bases and J lost 7, with 5 bases in between. The CDR3 has 12 amino acids. The germline CDR1 and CDR2 sequences are SGHTA and FQGNSA. CDR3 nucleotides: TGTGCCAGCAGCTTAAAGTTCGGGGAGCTGTTTTTT. Amino acids: CASSLKFGELFF.

This clone was found a few times. Mismatch with germline at one junction end may stem from a read error. The rearrangement joins TRBV30 to TRBJ2-5, with TRBD1 identical over 7 bases. In germline, CDR1 is GTSNPN, CDR2 SVGIG (reference sequence). The length of the CDR3 is 12 residues. CDR3 in DNA: TGTGCCTGGAGTGTACCAGGGGGACATGGAAACTTC. Translation gives CAWSVPGGHGNF.

In its sample, this clone was seen a few times. The chain carries TRBV9 and TRBJ1-2; D may be TRBD1 (5 bases). Germline lookup yields CDR1 SGDLS and CDR2 YYNGEE. The CDR3 totals 15 residues. V was cut by 3 bases and J by 4 bases, with 16 bases left in between. In nucleotides, the CDR3 is TGTGCCAGCAGCGCCCGACCGACAGCACCCTATGGCTACACCTTC. It yields the protein CASSARPTAPYGYTF.

CDR3 loop: CASSLWSVGQGNTEAFF. CDR3 in DNA: TGTGCCAGCAGTTTATGGTCAGTAGGACAGGGGAACACTGAAGCTTTCTTT. J is TRBJ1-1 and V is TRBV28, with TRBD1 matching over 8 bases. The CDR3 consists of 17 residues. The junction had 7 bases not matched to a gene; V was cut back by 0 bases and J by 1 base. Germline V gives CDR1 MDHEN, CDR2 SYDVKM.

The V and J genes are TRBV5-1 and TRBJ1-5; D remains unclear. The germline V gene has CDR1 SGHRS and CDR2 YFSETQ. This CDR3 spans 12 amino acids. The V end lost 4 bases, the J end lost 6 bases, and 8 bases lay between the germline ends. As DNA, the CDR3 is TGCGCCAGCAGCGACGGCGGTCAGCCCCAGCATTTT. Encoded protein: CASSDGGQPQHF.